This TCR beta chain was documented in a study of blood T cell repertoires in COVID-19. The CDR3 runs 14 residues. Between the trimmed V and J ends, which lost 1 base and 5 bases, there was a span of 9 bases. Germline V gene data show CDR1 as LGHDT and CDR2 as YNNKEL (reference sequence). Repertoires were generated with immunoSEQ multiplex PCR, while TCRdb's copy carries only in-frame clones and drops some. The profile shows 210,000 or so clones, just under 85% of them singletons. The sequence was obtained from a woman between 45 and 60 years old with active or convalescent COVID-19. Source material: peripheral blood. V gene TRBV3-1 (or the pseudogene TRBV3-2) combines with J gene TRBJ1-5, with TRBD1 as a possible D gene (5 bases). The CDR3 nucleotides read TGTGCCAGCAGCCAAGTAACGGGGGATCAGCCCCAGCATTTT. Translating gives CASSQVTGDQPQHF.